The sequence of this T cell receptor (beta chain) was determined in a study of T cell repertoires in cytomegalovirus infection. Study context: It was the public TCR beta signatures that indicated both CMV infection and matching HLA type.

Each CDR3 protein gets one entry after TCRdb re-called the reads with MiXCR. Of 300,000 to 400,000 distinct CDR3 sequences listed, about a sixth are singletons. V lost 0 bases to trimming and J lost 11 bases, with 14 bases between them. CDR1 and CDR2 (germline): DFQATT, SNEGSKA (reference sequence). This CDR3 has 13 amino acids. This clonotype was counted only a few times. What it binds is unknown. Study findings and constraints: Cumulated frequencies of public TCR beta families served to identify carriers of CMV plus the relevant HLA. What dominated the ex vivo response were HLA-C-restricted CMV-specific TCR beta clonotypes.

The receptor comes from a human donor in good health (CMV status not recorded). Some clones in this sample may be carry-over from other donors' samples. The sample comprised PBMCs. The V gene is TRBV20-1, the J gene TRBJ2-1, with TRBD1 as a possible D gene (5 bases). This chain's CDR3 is CSARDPVGDKQFF. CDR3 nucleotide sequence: TGCAGTGCTAGAGATCCAGTAGGGGATAAGCAGTTCTTC.